Sequencing of this T cell receptor (beta chain) was carried out in a study of blood T cell repertoires in COVID-19. Participants, 18 to 89 years old, spanned 25 or so US areas. Cohort 3 recovery required two negative PCRs, clearance, or symptom resolution. Assay: immunoSEQ multiplex PCR; the TCRdb copy retains only in-frame clones and omits some. The profile covers approximately 350,000 clones, with 75% to 90% appearing a single time and around 5.1% taken by the ten largest. Sequencing was done on a sample of PBMCs or T cells enriched from blood (not recorded which). This receptor was taken from a woman in her forties or fifties who had recovered from COVID-19.

CDR3 nucleotide sequence: TGTGCCAGCAGCTTAAAGGGGACTAACACGTATACGCAGTATTTT. Its protein product is CASSLKGTNTYTQYF. The genes are TRBV7-3 and TRBJ2-3, with 7 positions matching TRBD2. This CDR3 region has 15 residues. The V gene end was trimmed by 1 base and the J gene end by 7 bases; junction bases not matched to a gene: 8. CDR1 and CDR2 (germline): SGHTA, FQGTGA.